This T cell receptor (beta chain) stems from a study of shared clonotypes between healthy human individuals. This CDR3 has 16 amino acids. CDR1 is SGHTA and CDR2 is FQGNSA in the germline V gene. The V gene end was trimmed by 3 bases and the J gene end by 6 bases; junction bases not matched to a gene: 10. This clone occurred once. Donors were healthy HIV-negative adults without recent acute infections or vaccinations. Here immunoSEQ multiplex PCR was the method, and the copy in TCRdb shows in-frame clones only, minus some. This table holds more than 1 million clones, approximately 80% found once. This chain joins TRBV7-2 and TRBJ2-1; 8 bases line up with TRBD2. Specimen: memory CD4+ T cells from PBMCs. Stated subset: CD45RA-negative fraction. This receptor was obtained from a man aged 18 to 30 in good health. Some clones in this sample may be carry-over from other donors' samples. The CDR3 sequence is CASSFYVRGGINEQFF. CDR3 DNA sequence: TGTGCCAGCAGCTTTTATGTCCGCGGGGGGATCAATGAGCAGTTCTTC.